These T cell receptor beta chains were read from a single sample in a study of blood T cell repertoires in COVID-19. Produced via immunoSEQ multiplex PCR; TCRdb's table is partial and in-frame only. The table lists 90,000 or so clones, 80% to 90% of them singletons. The sequencing sample was made of peripheral blood. These receptors were taken from a woman of 80 years or more with active COVID-19. Each CDR3 is given with its conserved first and last residue. The order of the fields is clone size, V gene, D gene, J gene, CDR3 protein, CDR3 DNA. A D gene is named only where the DNA matches it firmly. Rows may omit the clone size; those that give it use once, few, many or a size class.

>once|TRBV28|TRBD2|TRBJ2-1
CASSTTPGGGPVEQFF
TGTGCCAGCAGTACGACACCGGGGGGAGGGCCTGTTGAGCAGTTCTTC
>NA|TRBV11-2|NA|TRBJ2-7
CASSLDAALYEQYF
TGTGCCAGCAGCTTAGATGCGGCGCTCTACGAGCAGTACTTC
>NA|TRBV5-5|NA|TRBJ2-1
CASSDIGLLAHNEQFF
TGTGCCAGCAGCGACATCGGATTGCTCGCCCACAATGAGCAGTTCTTC
>NA|TRBV12-3/TRBV12-4|NA|TRBJ1-1
CASSLSSGEAFF
TGTGCCAGCAGTTTATCGTCAGGGGAAGCTTTCTTT
>NA|TRBV6-5|NA|TRBJ2-5
CASKQGDLETQYF
TGTGCCAGCAAACAGGGTGATTTGGAGACCCAGTACTTC
>NA|TRBV5-4|NA|TRBJ2-2
CASSLGSTPGELFF
TGTGCCAGCAGCTTGGGAAGCACCCCCGGGGAGCTGTTTTTT
>NA|TRBV6-6|TRBD2|TRBJ2-1
CASRSSAGGGYNEQFF
TGTGCCAGCAGGTCCTCTGCGGGAGGGGGGTACAATGAGCAGTTCTTC
>NA|TRBV28|TRBD1|TRBJ1-1
CASSLRPGQGWTEAFF
TGTGCCAGCAGTTTACGCCCCGGACAGGGATGGACTGAAGCTTTCTTT
>NA|TRBV14|NA|TRBJ2-1
CASSPPQAPHNEQFF
TGTGCCAGCAGCCCCCCACAGGCGCCCCACAATGAGCAGTTCTTC
>NA|TRBV4-1|NA|TRBJ2-1
CASSQRTSSEQFF
TGCGCCAGCAGCCAACGGACTTCTTCTGAGCAGTTCTTC
>NA|TRBV5-4|TRBD2|TRBJ2-3
CASSLKTSGRAHTQYF
TGTGCCAGCAGCTTGAAGACTAGCGGGAGGGCCCATACGCAGTATTTT
>NA|TRBV19|TRBD1|TRBJ2-7
CASSIWDRGTYEQYF
TGTGCCAGTAGTATTTGGGACAGGGGCACCTACGAGCAGTACTTC
>NA|TRBV10-3|NA|TRBJ1-2
CAISDPRVNYGYTF
TGTGCCATCAGTGACCCGAGGGTCAACTATGGCTACACCTTC
>NA|TRBV3-1/TRBV3-2|TRBD2|TRBJ2-3
CASSGRLAGADTQYF
TGTGCCAGCAGCGGCCGACTAGCGGGAGCAGATACGCAGTATTTT
>NA|TRBV5-4|TRBD2|TRBJ2-1
CASSPGTSGRFDEQFF
TGTGCCAGCAGCCCCGGGACTAGCGGGAGGTTTGATGAGCAGTTCTTC
>NA|TRBV6-2/TRBV6-3|NA|TRBJ2-1
CASSEEGQSYNEQFF
TGTGCCAGCAGTGAGGAGGGACAGTCCTACAATGAGCAGTTCTTC
>NA|TRBV6-4|TRBD2|TRBJ2-3
CASSLLAGPSTDTQYF
TGTGCCAGCAGCCTACTAGCGGGACCAAGCACAGATACGCAGTATTTT
>few|TRBV28|NA|TRBJ1-1
CASSIGADYTEAFF
TGTGCCAGCAGTATTGGGGCAGATTACACTGAAGCTTTCTTT
>once|TRBV6-5|NA|TRBJ2-3
CASSFHRDLSTDTQYF
TGTGCCAGCAGTTTCCACAGGGACCTAAGCACAGATACGCAGTATTTT
>NA|TRBV21-1|NA|TRBJ2-7
CASSKGLGAGDLREQYF
TGTGCCAGCAGCAAAGGGCTAGGGGCAGGGGACCTACGCGAGCAGTACTTC
>NA|TRBV18|TRBD1|TRBJ1-1
CASSPRARTGGTEAFF
TGTGCCAGCTCACCTCGGGCACGGACAGGGGGCACTGAAGCTTTCTTT
>NA|TRBV10-3|NA|TRBJ2-7
CAISFREDISYEQYF
TGTGCCATCAGTTTCAGGGAGGATATTTCCTACGAGCAGTACTTC
>NA|TRBV7-9|NA|TRBJ2-3
CASSFPAAPSTDTQYF
TGTGCCAGCAGCTTTCCAGCGGCGCCTAGCACAGATACGCAGTATTTT
>NA|TRBV20-1|TRBD1|TRBJ2-7
CSASITRQGPYEQYF
TGCAGTGCTAGTATAACCCGACAGGGACCCTACGAGCAGTACTTC
>NA|TRBV19|NA|TRBJ2-7
CASSIVLAPSYEQYF
TGTGCCAGTAGTATTGTGCTAGCGCCCTCCTACGAGCAGTACTTC
>NA|TRBV18|NA|TRBJ1-5
CASSWQNSNQPQHF
TGTGCCAGCTCATGGCAGAATAGCAATCAGCCCCAGCATTTT
>NA|TRBV29-1|NA|TRBJ2-5
CSVERGLQETQYF
TGCAGCGTTGAGCGAGGCTTACAAGAGACCCAGTACTTC
>NA|TRBV9|NA|TRBJ2-1
CASSVGDLNEQFF
TGTGCCAGCAGCGTAGGAGATCTTAATGAGCAGTTCTTC
>NA|TRBV6-1|NA|TRBJ2-7
CASSEWRGSSYEQYF
TGTGCCAGCAGTGAATGGAGAGGGAGCTCCTACGAGCAGTACTTC
>NA|TRBV19|NA|TRBJ2-2
CASRQMNTGELFF
TGTGCCAGTAGGCAGATGAACACCGGGGAGCTGTTTTTT
>NA|TRBV4-1|TRBD2|TRBJ2-7
CASSQESGGREQYF
TGCGCCAGCAGCCAAGAGAGCGGGGGGCGCGAGCAGTACTTC
>NA|TRBV7-9|NA|TRBJ2-7
CASSLGSASSYEQYF
TGTGCCAGCAGCTTAGGTAGCGCCAGCTCCTACGAGCAGTACTTC
>few|TRBV13|NA|TRBJ2-7
CASSLGPSLEQYF
TGTGCCAGCAGCTTAGGTCCTAGCCTCGAGCAGTACTTC
>NA|TRBV18|TRBD2|TRBJ2-1
CASSPVTREEVDEQFF
TGTGCCAGCTCACCGGTCACCCGGGAGGAGGTCGATGAGCAGTTCTTC
>NA|TRBV29-1|NA|TRBJ2-5
CSVVGSGGGETQYF
TGCAGCGTTGTAGGTTCGGGCGGCGGGGAGACCCAGTACTTC
>NA|TRBV6-5|TRBD1|TRBJ1-2
CASSRGTGINGYTF
TGTGCCAGCAGTAGGGGGACAGGGATCAATGGCTACACCTTC
>few|TRBV3-1/TRBV3-2|TRBD1|TRBJ2-7
CASSHRDRDGEQYF
TGTGCCAGCAGCCACCGGGACAGGGACGGCGAGCAGTACTTC
>NA|TRBV4-3|NA|TRBJ2-7
CASSQYGDAYEQYF
TGCGCCAGCAGCCAATACGGGGATGCCTACGAGCAGTACTTC
>NA|TRBV10-3|NA|TRBJ2-3
CAISEASLGTDTQYF
TGTGCCATCAGTGAGGCTAGCTTAGGGACAGATACGCAGTATTTT
>NA|TRBV7-2|TRBD2|TRBJ2-1
CASSLQAGQVNEQFF
TGTGCCAGCAGCCTACAAGCGGGGCAAGTCAATGAGCAGTTCTTC
>NA|TRBV28|TRBD2|TRBJ2-3
CASSLSAATVFSGSVDTQYF
TGTGCCAGCAGTTTATCCGCGGCCACGGTCTTTAGCGGGAGCGTAGATACGCAGTATTTT
>NA|TRBV28|TRBD2|TRBJ2-5
CASSTRLAGDWETQYF
TGTGCCAGCAGTACCAGACTAGCGGGAGATTGGGAGACCCAGTACTTC
>NA|TRBV6-4|NA|TRBJ1-3
CASSDSFPGAGNTIYF
TGTGCCAGCAGTGACTCGTTCCCGGGGGCTGGAAACACCATATATTTT
>NA|TRBV28|NA|TRBJ1-1
CATIHNTEAFF
TGTGCCACCATCCATAACACTGAAGCTTTCTTT
>NA|TRBV6-5|TRBD1|TRBJ1-4
CARPTGVNEKLFF
TGTGCCAGGCCGACAGGGGTGAATGAAAAACTGTTTTTT
>NA|TRBV21-1|NA|TRBJ2-7
CASSNLGQGGEPNEQYF
TGTGCCAGCAGCAATTTGGGCCAGGGGGGTGAACCTAACGAGCAGTACTTC
>NA|TRBV12-3/TRBV12-4|TRBD2|TRBJ2-1
CASTPWGGSEQFF
TGTGCCAGCACCCCATGGGGGGGGAGTGAGCAGTTCTTC
>NA|TRBV19|TRBD2|TRBJ2-7
CASTKGLAGSYEQYF
TGTGCCAGTACCAAGGGACTAGCGGGATCCTACGAGCAGTACTTC
>NA|TRBV5-6|TRBD2|TRBJ2-7
CASSIAGFGYEQYF
TGTGCCAGCAGCATAGCGGGTTTCGGCTACGAGCAGTACTTC
>NA|TRBV5-4|NA|TRBJ2-2
CASSPEDTGELFF
TGTGCCAGCAGCCCGGAGGACACCGGGGAGCTGTTTTTT
>NA|TRBV7-9|NA|TRBJ1-5
CASSPVGRADQPQHF
TGTGCCAGCAGCCCCGTAGGGAGGGCCGATCAGCCCCAGCATTTT
>NA|TRBV7-6|TRBD2|TRBJ2-1
CASSLGTSGRIGNEQFF
TGTGCCAGCAGCTTGGGGACTAGCGGGAGAATAGGAAATGAGCAGTTCTTC
>NA|TRBV5-1|TRBD1|TRBJ2-5
CASSRDRGRETQYF
TGCGCCAGCAGTCGAGACAGGGGGCGAGAGACCCAGTACTTC
>NA|TRBV5-1|NA|TRBJ2-6
CASRISSGANVLTF
TGCGCCAGCAGGATTAGCTCTGGGGCCAACGTCCTGACTTTC
>NA|TRBV7-2|NA|TRBJ1-2
CASSLAQGSGYTF
TGTGCCAGCAGCTTAGCCCAGGGAAGCGGCTACACCTTC
>NA|TRBV7-2|NA|TRBJ2-5
CASSSPSETQYF
TGTGCCAGCAGCTCCCCGAGCGAGACCCAGTACTTC
>NA|TRBV4-3|NA|TRBJ2-3
CASSQGASRASTDTQYF
TGCGCCAGCAGCCAAGGCGCTTCGCGGGCTAGCACAGATACGCAGTATTTT
>NA|TRBV7-3|TRBD2|TRBJ2-1
CASSLTVGGRGEQFF
TGTGCCAGCAGCTTAACGGTGGGAGGGCGGGGTGAGCAGTTCTTC
>NA|TRBV11-2|NA|TRBJ1-6
CASAPGQGGSPLHF
TGTGCCAGCGCCCCGGGACAAGGGGGTTCACCCCTCCACTTT
>NA|TRBV5-1|TRBD1|TRBJ1-1
CASSLGGQEGETEAFF
TGCGCCAGCAGCTTGGGTGGACAGGAGGGAGAAACTGAAGCTTTCTTT